The 26 T cell receptor beta chains presented below share a single source sample, sequenced in a study of blood T cells in healthy people across ages. A second PCR, run for about 6 to 11 cycles, used a sample-barcoded 5' primer plus a J-beta primer mix. Each CDR3 protein is one row after TCRdb ran MiXCR on the 5' RACE reads. Of around 990,000 distinct CDR3 sequences listed, around 27% are singletons. The sample also formed part of further work on T cells of mothers and their children.

Sequencing used blood. The receptors shown here come from a girl aged 2-10 years in good health.

This clonotype came up a few times. V is TRBV4-2 and J is TRBJ1-2; 7 bases are a match to TRBD1. J gave up 6 bases and V 8 bases, and 12 bases lay outside the gene matches. Looked up from germline, CDR1 is LGHNA and CDR2 is YNFKEQ. The CDR3 length is 14 residues. As DNA, the CDR3 is TGTGCCAGCGTAACAGGGGAAGGATTCGATGGCTACACCTTC. Amino acids: CASVTGEGFDGYTF.

This clonotype was seen a few times. This chain joins TRBV9 and TRBJ2-5, with D hard to call. Gene TRBJ2-1 matches the end of the DNA better, so the J call may be wrong. CDR1 is SGDLS, CDR2 YYNGEE, per germline. The CDR3 totals 13 residues. The DNA of the CDR3 is TGTGCCAGCAGCGTGACTGTTATCAGTGAGCAGTTCTTC. Translation: CASSVTVISEQFF.

In its sample, this clonotype was seen a few times. This rearrangement joins TRBV11-2 to TRBJ2-3; 9 bases agree with TRBD2. V lost 5 bases and J lost 6; bases outside the gene matches: 15. The CDR3 consists of 17 residues. From germline, CDR1 is SGHAT and CDR2 FQNNGV. CDR3 residues: CASSEVESGGPGDTQYF. The CDR3 coding sequence is TGTGCCAGCAGCGAAGTGGAGAGCGGGGGGCCTGGGGATACGCAGTATTTT.

In nucleotides, the CDR3 is TGTGCCAGCAGTGATCGTCCACTAGCGGGGGGACCTCAGCAGACCCAGTACTTC. Translating it yields CASSDRPLAGGPQQTQYF. The chain combines TRBV6-1 with TRBJ2-5, with 12 bases fitting TRBD2. The germline gives CDR1 MNHNS, CDR2 SASEGT. This CDR3 is 18 amino acids long. J gave up 6 bases and V 3 bases, and 14 bases lay outside the gene matches.

This clonotype appeared a few times. It is unclear where the CDR3 begins or ends on the DNA, so no DNA is shown, and the CDR3 is as TCRdb lists it. The chain links TRBV11-3 to TRBJ1-2; the D call in the table, TRBD1, was not verified against the DNA. The germline gives CDR1 SGHNT, CDR2 YENEEA. The CDR3 comprises 13 residues, both ends counted. CDR3 loop: CASSLVGTGSGTF.

This sequence joins TRBV20-1 and TRBJ2-5; possibly TRBD1 for D (6 bases). The J call could be wrong; TRBJ2-7 is a better fit for the DNA end. The V gene's germline CDR1 is DFQATT and CDR2 SNEGSKA (reference sequence). The CDR3 is 13 amino acids. CDR3 residues: CSARKQGFSEQYF. CDR3 sequence (DNA): TGCAGTGCTAGAAAACAGGGATTTAGCGAGCAGTACTTC.

A note on this clonotype: Lacking the conserved final phenylalanine or tryptophan, this CDR3 likely reflects a read error. This chain uses TRBV9 with TRBJ2-5; 9 bases are a match to TRBD1. Germline V gene sequence: CDR1 SGDLS, CDR2 YYNGEE. The CDR3 runs 15 residues. V was clipped by 3 bases and J by 5 bases; unmatched bases: 8. The CDR3 region has the DNA TGTGCCAGCAGCGCCTACACAGGGGGCGGGGAGACCCAGTACTAC. Translated, it gives CASSAYTGGGETQYY.

V and J are TRBV29-1 and TRBJ2-4; 9 nucleotides line up with TRBD2. The CDR3 has 15 amino acids. Losses at the gene ends were 0 bases for V and 9 bases for J; bases not matched to a gene: 9. The germline V gene has CDR1 SQVTM and CDR2 ANQGSEA. Written as DNA, the CDR3 is TGCAGCGTTGAAGATCTTGGGCTAGCGGGAATCATTCAGTACTTC. Translating it yields CSVEDLGLAGIIQYF.

The chain is built from TRBV10-3 and TRBJ1-1; D not certain. V was cut by 8 bases and J by 0 bases, with 13 bases left in between. Germline values: CDR1 ENHRY, CDR2 SYGVKD. There are 14 residues in the CDR3. In DNA, the CDR3 is TGTGCCATCGGAGAGGGTTCTATGAACACTGAAGCTTTCTTT. This sequence encodes CAIGEGSMNTEAFF.

This clonotype was found many times. The chain carries TRBV11-3 and TRBJ2-5, with D possibly being TRBD1 or TRBD2 (5 bases each). CDR1 is SGHNT, CDR2 YENEEA, per germline. V lost 3 bases to trimming and J lost 1 base, with 9 bases between them. This CDR3 is 14 amino acids long. In DNA, the CDR3 is TGTGCCAGCAGCTTTTCCGGGACCCAAGAGACCCAGTACTTC. It translates to CASSFSGTQETQYF. Using reference TRBV11-3 and TRBJ2-5 for the parts outside the CDR3, the full variable domain is EAGVVQSPRYKIIEKKQPVAFWCNPISGHNTLYWYLQNLGQGPELLIRYENEEAVDDSQLPKDRFSAERLKGVDSTLKIQPAELGDSAVYLCASSFSGTQETQYFGPGTRLLVL.

This clonotype was observed a handful of times. The rearrangement links TRBV5-1 to TRBJ2-4; the D gene could be TRBD1 or TRBD2 (5 bases each). Trimming shortened V by 3 bases and J by 9 bases, and 19 bases separated the two germline ends. Germline loops: CDR1 SGHRS, CDR2 YFSETQ. The CDR3 sequence is 15 residues long. CDR3 sequence: CASSWGSGTLAIQYF. The CDR3 coding sequence is TGCGCCAGCAGCTGGGGTTCCGGGACGCTTGCCATTCAGTACTTC.

The chain combines TRBV9 with TRBJ2-7; D is tentatively TRBD1 or TRBD2 (5 bases each). The germline gives CDR1 SGDLS, CDR2 YYNGEE. There are 15 residues in the CDR3. V lost 5 bases, J lost 4 bases, and 19 bases lay in between. CDR3 coding DNA: TGTGCCAGCAGTCGTGGGACGACCGCAAGTTACGAGCAGTACTTC. Amino acid sequence: CASSRGTTASYEQYF.

This clonotype was observed a handful of times. The chain uses TRBV6-1 and TRBJ2-1; possible D gene TRBD1, 6 bases. The V gene lost 5 bases and the J gene lost 6 bases, with 17 bases spanning the gap. The germline V gene encodes CDR1 MNHNS and CDR2 SASEGT. The CDR3 extends over 15 amino acids. Written as DNA, the CDR3 is TGTGCCAGCAGTACAGGACAGTATTACTTCAATGAGCAGTTCTTC. It is translated as CASSTGQYYFNEQFF.

In its sample, this clonotype was seen a few times. V and J are TRBV20-1 and TRBJ2-6; possible D gene TRBD2, 5 bases. The CDR3 totals 14 residues. From germline, CDR1 is DFQATT and CDR2 SNEGSKA (reference sequence). V was shortened by 1 base and J by 4 bases, with 8 bases between the two germline ends. The CDR3 DNA sequence: TGCAGTGCTAGAGGAGGGATCGGGGCCAACGTCCTGACTTTC. Amino acid sequence: CSARGGIGANVLTF.

The rearrangement links TRBV12-3 or TRBV12-4 to TRBJ2-5; D is unclear. CDR3 length equals 16 residues. V was pared by 5 bases and J by 2 bases, with 18 bases between. The CDR3 region has the DNA TGTGCCAGCAGTCGCCCCTCAGCTGGTATGCAAGAGACCCAGTACTTC. Its protein is CASSRPSAGMQETQYF.

V is TRBV7-2 and J is TRBJ2-1; tentatively, D is TRBD1 (6 bases). V was clipped by 5 bases and J by 0 bases, with 11 bases between them. The CDR3 has 15 amino acids. CDR1 SGHTA and CDR2 FQGNSA come from the germline V gene. The CDR3: CASSHNRDSYNEQFF. Here the CDR3 DNA reads TGTGCCAGCAGCCACAACAGGGACTCCTACAATGAGCAGTTCTTC.

The rearrangement joins TRBV7-3 to TRBJ2-5; tentatively, D is TRBD1 or TRBD2 (6 bases each). Judging by the DNA end, TRBJ2-1 fits better; the J call may be wrong. The CDR3 has 15 residues. CDR1 and CDR2 (germline): SGHTA, FQGTGA. CDR3 sequence reads: CASSLSRGVYNEQFF. CDR3 nucleotide sequence: TGTGCCAGCAGCTTAAGTAGGGGGGTTTACAATGAGCAGTTCTTC.

This clonotype was detected a few times. This chain links TRBV29-1 with TRBJ2-5; possible D gene TRBD2, 6 bases. The better agreement between TRBJ2-1 and the DNA end casts doubt on the J call. The CDR3 is 13 amino acids. Germline CDR1 reads SQVTM; CDR2 reads ANQGSEA. In DNA form, the CDR3 reads TGCAGCGTTGCTACAGGCGGGGCCCCTGAGCAGTTCTTC. This codes for CSVATGGAPEQFF.

This clonotype has more than one count but fewer than ten. The V gene is TRBV5-1, the J gene TRBJ2-7; perhaps TRBD2 as D (6 bases). CDR1 is SGHRS, CDR2 YFSETQ, per germline. Trimming shortened V by 5 bases and J by 6 bases, and 15 bases separated the two germline ends. This CDR3 is built from 13 residues. CDR3: CASSIGGPAEQYF. The CDR3 DNA is TGCGCCAGCAGTATCGGAGGGCCGGCCGAGCAGTACTTC.

This clonotype appeared a few times. The chain combines TRBV12-3 or TRBV12-4 with TRBJ2-1; 11 bases match TRBD2. TRBJ2-5 matches the DNA end more closely, so the J call is doubtful. The CDR3 runs 15 residues. CDR3 sequence: CASTKLAGAGETQYF. CDR3 in DNA: TGTGCCAGCACCAAACTAGCGGGGGCAGGGGAGACCCAGTACTTC.

This clonotype came up a few times. The chain carries TRBV12-3 or TRBV12-4 and TRBJ1-4, with a possible D match to TRBD1 (6 bases). The CDR3 totals 18 residues. Trimming took off 0 bases at V and 0 bases at J, with 14 bases between the two ends. CDR3 sequence (DNA): TGTGCCAGCAGTTTAGCGGGGGGCGACCACCCAACTAATGAAAAACTGTTTTTT. It translates to CASSLAGGDHPTNEKLFF.

The rearrangement joins TRBV28 to TRBJ2-5; D is unclear. The germline V gene encodes CDR1 MDHEN and CDR2 SYDVKM. This CDR3 is built from 13 residues. Trimming pared 7 bases from V and 3 bases from J, leaving 12 bases between. CDR3 bases: TGTGCCAGCACCATACCCAATAAAGAGACCCAGTACTTC. Translated, it gives CASTIPNKETQYF.

This chain uses TRBV7-8 with TRBJ1-1; D is unclear. Germline V gene lookup returns CDR1 SGHVS and CDR2 FQNEAQ. Deletions cut 2 bases from V and 3 bases from J, with 10 bases between. This CDR3 region has 14 residues. CDR3 region: CASSLNPVDTEAFF. CDR3 nucleotides: TGTGCCAGCAGCTTAAACCCAGTGGACACTGAAGCTTTCTTT.

The chain links TRBV29-1 to TRBJ2-3; 8 nucleotides line up with TRBD2. The germline V gene has CDR1 SQVTM and CDR2 ANQGSEA. V lost 3 bases and J lost 6; bases outside the gene matches: 8. The CDR3 has 14 amino acids. The CDR3 loop is CSVDAREAWDTQYF. The CDR3 DNA sequence: TGCAGCGTTGATGCGCGGGAGGCCTGGGATACGCAGTATTTT.

The rearrangement uses TRBV20-1 and TRBJ2-7; 10 bases align to TRBD2. The CDR3 loop spans 15 amino acids. Germline CDR1 reads DFQATT; CDR2 reads SNEGSKA (reference sequence). The V segment lost 6 bases and the J segment 6 bases; nucleotides outside the gene matches: 14. CDR3 in amino acids: CSASLAGDSWSEQYF. For the CDR3, the DNA is TGCAGTGCAAGCCTAGCGGGAGATTCTTGGAGCGAGCAGTACTTC.

The table lists this clonotype with a few counts. V and J are TRBV5-1 and TRBJ2-1; D may be TRBD1 (6 bases). The CDR3 is 15 amino acids. V lost 4 bases to trimming and J lost 7 bases, with 18 bases between them. Looked up from germline, CDR1 is SGHRS and CDR2 is YFSETQ. The CDR3 is CASSHYQPQGNEQFF. DNA for the CDR3: TGCGCCAGCAGCCACTACCAACCACAGGGAAATGAGCAGTTCTTC. Combining the CDR3 with reference TRBV5-1 and TRBJ2-1 gives the whole variable domain KAGVTQTPRYLIKTRGQQVTLSCSPISGHRSVSWYQQTPGQGLQFLFEYFSETQRNKGNFPGRFSGRQFSNSRSEMNVSTLELGDSALYLCASSHYQPQGNEQFFGPGTRLTVL.